This T cell receptor (beta chain) was retrieved from a study of control samples from healthy donors and cancer patients (dated by TCRdb to 2020 to 2022). Libraries came from the immunoSEQ multiplex PCR assay. TCRdb stores this immuneACCESS table with in-frame sequences only. Part of the clones is absent; in the studies checked, under half of the shortfall reflects unresolved V genes, and no reason is known for the rest. This sample gives 150,000 to 200,000 clones in total; roughly 92% of them show up just once. Together, the top ten hold roughly 1.3% of the sample. The V end loses 4 bases and the J end loses 3 bases, and a stretch of 12 bases separates them. There are 15 amino acids in the CDR3, from cysteine to phenylalanine inclusive. Only the CDR3 region is kept as DNA, spanning 45 bases read in frame from base 1. Taken from the germline V gene, the CDR1 and CDR2 loops are LGHNA and YSLEER. To note about this clone: This clone's antigen is unknown. No much larger clone exists at a distance of one base, and base qualities are not known.

Sequenced sample: blood. Recombination joined TRBV4-3 with TRBJ2-2, with the D segment identity uncertain. This receptor was identified in a woman younger than 35 in good health. The CDR3 protein sequence reads: CASSPQPGDTGELFF. The base sequence is TGCGCCAGCAGCCCCCAACCTGGGGACACCGGGGAGCTGTTTTTT.